Listed below are T cell receptor beta chains from one sample, sequenced in a study of blood T cell repertoires in COVID-19. Some clones are missing from TCRdb's copy, which holds only in-frame ones; the method was immunoSEQ multiplex PCR. Of fewer than 300,000 clones in the sample, 65% to 85% were seen once. The source material was peripheral blood. These receptors were collected from a man older than 75 with acute or convalescent COVID-19. Each CDR3 is given without its conserved first and last residue.

J gene,V gene,CDR3 protein
TRBJ1-6,TRBV28,ASRPSGGGSPLH
TRBJ2-3,TRBV21-1,ASPRAGLRTDTQY
TRBJ1-3,TRBV7-2,ASSLGTGVGNTIY
TRBJ1-1,TRBV2,ASSRQGAGTEAF
TRBJ2-7,TRBV28,ASSSSGGGTNEQY
TRBJ1-2,TRBV19,ASWPGQGAGGYT
TRBJ1-2,TRBV2,AGLPRATYGYT
TRBJ2-5,TRBV19,ASSPTGGGRTQETQY
TRBJ1-2,TRBV7-2,ASSYRQGPNGYT
TRBJ1-2,TRBV21-1,ASSNKTPQGVRRLRTPYGYT
TRBJ2-1,TRBV27,ASSPLPGLAGGPRNEQF
TRBJ1-5,TRBV19,ASSPGGARQPQH
TRBJ2-1,TRBV5-1,ASSLGLAGANEQF
TRBJ1-2,TRBV5-1,ASSLLQGVGYGYT
TRBJ1-4,TRBV9,ASSESGQPNEKLF